Given below is one T cell receptor beta chain in context. Authors' data handling: Amplified reference gene primers provided the basis for estimating nucleated cell counts. TCRdb's copy holds only in-frame clones and misses some; the assay was immunoSEQ multiplex PCR. The V and J calls and clone size are taken from that table; D and trimming were inferred from the DNA. The table shows more than 200,000 clones, with 70% to 90% occurring only once. This specimen comes from a study of blood T cell repertoires in COVID-19. The receptor was isolated from a woman between 35 and 50 years old who had recovered from COVID-19. The sample taken for sequencing was peripheral blood.

CDR3 in DNA: TGCGCCAGCAGCTTGGATGGGGCGGTGCTGTTTTTT. Amino acids: CASSLDGAVLFF. The chain recombines TRBV5-1 with TRBJ1-4; a weak D match, TRBD1 (5 bases). V was trimmed by 0 bases and J by 14 bases, leaving 11 bases between them. Germline CDR1 SGHRS, CDR2 YFSETQ. This CDR3 is 12 amino acids long. Full variable domain (remainder filled in from reference TRBV5-1 and TRBJ1-4): KAGVTQTPRYLIKTRGQQVTLSCSPISGHRSVSWYQQTPGQGLQFLFEYFSETQRNKGNFPGRFSGRQFSNSRSEMNVSTLELGDSALYLCASSLDGAVLFFGSGTQLSVL.